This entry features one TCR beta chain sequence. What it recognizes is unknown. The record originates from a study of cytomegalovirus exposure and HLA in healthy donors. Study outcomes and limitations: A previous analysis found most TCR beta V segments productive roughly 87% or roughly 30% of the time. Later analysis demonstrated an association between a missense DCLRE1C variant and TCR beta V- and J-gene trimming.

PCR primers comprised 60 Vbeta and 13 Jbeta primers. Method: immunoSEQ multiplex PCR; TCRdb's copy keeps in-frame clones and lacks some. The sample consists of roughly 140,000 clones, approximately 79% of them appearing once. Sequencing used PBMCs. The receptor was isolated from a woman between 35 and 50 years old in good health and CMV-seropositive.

The CDR3 DNA follows: TGTGCCAGCTCACCGGACAGGGCGAACACTGAAGCTTTCTTT. Translation: CASSPDRANTEAFF. This chain uses TRBV18 with TRBJ1-1; 8 nucleotides line up with TRBD1. Germline CDR1 is KGHSH and CDR2 is LQKENI. V gave up 3 bases and J gave up 1 base; unmatched junction bases: 1. The CDR3 spans 14 residues.